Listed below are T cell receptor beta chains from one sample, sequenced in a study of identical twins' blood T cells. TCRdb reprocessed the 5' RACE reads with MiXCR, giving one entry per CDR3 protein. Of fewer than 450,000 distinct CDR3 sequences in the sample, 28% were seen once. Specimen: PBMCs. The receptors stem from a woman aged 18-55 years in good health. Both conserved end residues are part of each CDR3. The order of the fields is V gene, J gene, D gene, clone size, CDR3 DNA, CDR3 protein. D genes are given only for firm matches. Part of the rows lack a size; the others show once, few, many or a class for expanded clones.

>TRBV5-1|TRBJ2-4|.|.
TGCGCCAGCAGCTTGGGGCAGGGTAAATACATTCAGTACTTC
CASSLGQGKYIQYF
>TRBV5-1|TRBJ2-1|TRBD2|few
TGCGCCAGCAGCATAAGGAGCGGGAGCTCGGGTGAGCAGTTCTTC
CASSIRSGSSGEQFF
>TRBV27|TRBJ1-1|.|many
TGTGCCAGCAGTTCGATAACAGGGAGTGAAGCTTTCTTT
CASSSITGSEAFF
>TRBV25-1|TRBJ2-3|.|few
TGTGCCAGCAGTGTTGCAGGGAAGTACACGCAGTATTTT
CASSVAGKYTQYF
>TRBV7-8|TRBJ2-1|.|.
TGTGCCAGCAGCTTCAAACCCTGGAGCGACCATGAGCAGTTCTTC
CASSFKPWSDHEQFF
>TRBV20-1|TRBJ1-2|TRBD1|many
TGCAGTGCTCCGACAGGGAGGGCCCTTGGCTACACCTTC
CSAPTGRALGYTF
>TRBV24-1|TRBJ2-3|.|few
TGTGCCACCAGTGAAAAAGGACCGAACCGATCGCAGTATTTT
CATSEKGPNRSQYF
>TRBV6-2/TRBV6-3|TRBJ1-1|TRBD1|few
TGTGCCAGCAACCTTTCAGGGGGCTGGACTGAAGCTTTCTTT
CASNLSGGWTEAFF
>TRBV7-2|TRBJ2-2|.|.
TGTGCCAGCAGCTTAACCCGTTCGAACACCGGGGAGCTGTTTTTT
CASSLTRSNTGELFF
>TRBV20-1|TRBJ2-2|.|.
TGCAGTGCAACCCGGGGGGCGAACACCGGGGAGCTGGTTTTT
CSATRGANTGELVF
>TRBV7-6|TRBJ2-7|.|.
TGTGCCAGCAGCGTGGGCAACGAGCAGTACTTC
CASSVGNEQYF
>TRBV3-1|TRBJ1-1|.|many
TGTGCCAGCAGCCAACAGGGCGATCACACTGAAGCTTTCTTT
CASSQQGDHTEAFF
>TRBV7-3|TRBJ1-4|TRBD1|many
TGTGCCAGCAGCTCGACAGGGGCGGTAGGCGAAAAACTGTTTTTT
CASSSTGAVGEKLFF
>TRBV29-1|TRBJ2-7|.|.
TGCAGCGTTGTAGTGAACTACGAGCAGTACTTC
CSVVVNYEQYF
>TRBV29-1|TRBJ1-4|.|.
TGCAGCGTCGGTAGAATCGGGGAAAAACTGTTTTTT
CSVGRIGEKLFF
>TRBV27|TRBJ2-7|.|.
TGTGCCAGCAGTCCTGTGGGGGCTTTCACCTACGAGCAGTACTTC
CASSPVGAFTYEQYF
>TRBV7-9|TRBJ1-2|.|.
TGTGCCAGCAGCTTAGAAACAGCGTATGGCTACACCTTC
CASSLETAYGYTF
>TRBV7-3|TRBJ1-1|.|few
TGTGCCAGCAGCAGTACAGGGAGGGACACTGAAGCTTTCTTT
CASSSTGRDTEAFF
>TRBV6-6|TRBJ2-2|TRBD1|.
TGTGCCAGCAACCTAGGACAGGGGGCCACCGGGGAGCTGTTTTTT
CASNLGQGATGELFF
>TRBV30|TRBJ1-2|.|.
TGTACCTGGGTGAGAAATATGGAGGGCTACACCTTC
CTWVRNMEGYTF
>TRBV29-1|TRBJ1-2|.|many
TGCAGCGTTGATCTGAGGGTTGGCTACACCTTC
CSVDLRVGYTF
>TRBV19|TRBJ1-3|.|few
TGTGCCAGTAGCCCGGACCACTCTGGAAACACCATATATTTT
CASSPDHSGNTIYF
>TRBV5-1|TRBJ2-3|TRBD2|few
TGCGCCAGCAGGCGGGGGGTCACAGATACGCAGTATTTT
CASRRGVTDTQYF
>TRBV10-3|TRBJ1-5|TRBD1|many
TGTGCCATCAGTGCGGACAGGGATCAGCCCCAGCATTTT
CAISADRDQPQHF
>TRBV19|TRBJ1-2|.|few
TGTGCCAGTATCACTCCGGGACATCGCTATGGCTACACCTTC
CASITPGHRYGYTF
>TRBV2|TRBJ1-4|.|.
TGTGCCAGCCGGGGGTCAGGTGGAGTGGAAAAACTGTTTTTT
CASRGSGGVEKLFF
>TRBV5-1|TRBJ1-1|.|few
TGCGCCAGCAGCACGGGGGCGAGGACTGAAGCTTTCTTT
CASSTGARTEAFF
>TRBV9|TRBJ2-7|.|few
TGTGCCAGCAGCGTAGGAGGGGGAAACGAGCAGTACTTC
CASSVGGGNEQYF
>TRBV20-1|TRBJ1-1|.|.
TGCAGTACTAGAGTTGGATCAATCACTGAAGCTTTCTTT
CSTRVGSITEAFF
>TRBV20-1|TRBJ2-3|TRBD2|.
TGCAGTGCTAGTTGGCCTAGCGGGATCACAGATACGCAGTATTTT
CSASWPSGITDTQYF
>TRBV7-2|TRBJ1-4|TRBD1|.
TGTGCCAGCAGCTTGCAGGGGGCAGGGAATGAAAAACTGTTTTTT
CASSLQGAGNEKLFF
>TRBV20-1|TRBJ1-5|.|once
TGCAGTGCTAGGAAGATAGAGGTGAGCAATCAGCCCCAGCATTTT
CSARKIEVSNQPQHF